This T cell receptor beta chain was recorded in a study of T cells in Graves' hyperthyroidism and ophthalmopathy. Overall study context: Peripheral blood specimens were obtained at initial diagnosis, prior to any treatment.

RNA transcripts were the template for amplifying TCR beta CDR3 regions. When the TCR CDR3 underwent first-round RT-PCR, the HTBI primer set was used. A single record per CDR3 protein comes from TCRdb applying MiXCR to the multiplex PCR reads. This sample has approximately 400,000 distinct CDR3 sequences, with less than 20% found just once. In its sample, this clonotype was seen a few times. The V segment lost 5 bases and the J segment 0 bases; nucleotides outside the gene matches: 7. CDR1 and CDR2 from the germline V gene are DFQATT and SNEGSKA (reference sequence). The CDR3 length is 14 residues. The sequenced material came from blood. V usage is TRBV20-1 and J usage is TRBJ2-7; 7 nucleotides line up with TRBD1. This clonotype originated in a man between 18 and 35 years old with Graves' ophthalmopathy. The CDR3 sequence: CSALSGTDSYEQYF. CDR3 bases: TGCAGTGCTCTCTCCGGGACAGACTCCTACGAGCAGTACTTC.